A selection of T cell receptor beta chains follows, all from one sample in a study of CD8+ T cells in alopecia areata. The protocol was immunoSEQ multiplex PCR, while the TCRdb copy is restricted to in-frame clones and leaves out a portion. The sample has 120,000 or so clones; over 55% are singletons. The sequenced sample was CD4+ T cells sorted from blood, obtained at week 4, from a patient treated with tofacitinib. These receptors were collected from a human donor with alopecia areata. CDR3s include the opening cysteine and the closing phenylalanine or tryptophan. D genes are given only for firm matches. The size entry is marked missing in some rows and otherwise reads once, few, many or a size class.

V gene	CDR3 length	clone size	D gene	J gene	CDR3 protein	CDR3 DNA
TRBV7-2	15	-	-	TRBJ1-2	CASSLGASRSYGYTF	TGTGCCAGCAGCTTAGGGGCATCGCGGAGCTATGGCTACACCTTC
TRBV6-5	13	-	-	TRBJ1-2	CASRTDGNYGYTF	TGTGCCAGCAGAACGGACGGAAACTATGGCTACACCTTC
TRBV5-4	15	-	-	TRBJ2-6	CASSLKGSGANVLTF	TGTGCCAGCAGCTTAAAAGGCTCTGGGGCCAACGTCCTGACTTTC
TRBV11-2	13	-	-	TRBJ2-7	CASSLRASYEQYF	TGTGCCAGCAGCTTGAGGGCCTCCTACGAGCAGTACTTC
TRBV29-1	14	-	TRBD1	TRBJ2-6	CSVTGVSGANVLTF	TGCAGCGTGACAGGGGTATCTGGGGCCAACGTCCTGACTTTC
TRBV4-1	15	-	-	TRBJ2-6	CASSLGGSGANVLTF	TGCGCCAGCAGCCTAGGTGGGAGTGGGGCCAACGTCCTGACTTTC
TRBV29-1	14	-	-	TRBJ1-1	CSARGRTVNTEAFF	TGCAGCGCCCGGGGACGGACCGTGAACACTGAAGCTTTCTTT
TRBV28	12	-	-	TRBJ1-2	CASSLSPYGYTF	TGTGCCAGCAGTTTGTCGCCCTATGGCTACACCTTC
TRBV5-6	13	once	-	TRBJ1-5	CASSSYRNQPQHF	TGTGCCAGCAGCTCATACAGAAATCAGCCCCAGCATTTT
TRBV19	16	-	-	TRBJ1-1	CASSISKTGSNTEAFF	TGTGCCAGTAGTATATCAAAGACAGGTTCGAACACTGAAGCTTTCTTT
TRBV5-1	14	-	-	TRBJ1-1	CASSLAGGTSEAFF	TGCGCCAGCAGCTTGGCGGGGGGAACTTCTGAAGCTTTCTTT
TRBV30	15	few	-	TRBJ2-1	CAWSENSASYNEQFF	TGTGCCTGGAGTGAAAATTCCGCCTCCTACAATGAGCAGTTCTTC
TRBV2	13	-	TRBD1	TRBJ1-2	CASRTGGNYGYTF	TGTGCCAGCCGGACAGGGGGCAACTATGGCTACACCTTC
TRBV4-3	15	-	-	TRBJ2-2	CASSQGSSNTGELFF	TGCGCCAGCAGCCAAGGCAGTTCGAACACCGGGGAGCTGTTTTTT
TRBV29-1	15	-	TRBD1	TRBJ1-3	CSVGAGTGQGNTIYF	TGCAGCGTAGGAGCCGGGACAGGACAAGGAAACACCATATATTTT
TRBV15	15	-	TRBD1	TRBJ2-7	CATSIKQGGVGEQYF	TGTGCCACCAGCATTAAACAGGGGGGAGTCGGCGAGCAGTACTTC
TRBV30	14	-	-	TRBJ2-3	CAWSISTSTDTQYF	TGTGCCTGGAGTATTTCAACTAGCACAGATACGCAGTATTTT
TRBV27	18	-	-	TRBJ1-6	CASSFRQDLSSYNSPLHF	TGTGCCAGCAGTTTCAGACAGGACTTAAGCTCCTATAATTCACCCCTCCACTTT
TRBV4-3	15	few	-	TRBJ2-7	CASSQETGSSYEQYF	TGCGCCAGCAGCCAGGAGACAGGAAGCTCCTACGAGCAGTACTTC
TRBV10-3	13	-	-	TRBJ2-3	CAIGLQGLDTQYF	TGTGCCATCGGGTTGCAAGGTTTAGATACGCAGTATTTT
TRBV7-3	13	-	-	TRBJ1-1	CASSLTLNTEAFF	TGTGCCAGCAGCTTAACGTTAAACACTGAAGCTTTCTTT
TRBV30	14	-	-	TRBJ2-7	CAWSIDRHLPEQYF	TGTGCCTGGAGTATTGACAGGCATCTCCCCGAGCAGTACTTC
TRBV25-1	15	-	TRBD1	TRBJ2-7	CASSPSGTGSPEQYF	TGTGCCAGCAGTCCTTCCGGGACAGGGTCCCCCGAGCAGTACTTC
TRBV27	14	-	-	TRBJ1-2	CASSLSIPVYGYTF	TGTGCCAGCAGTTTATCGATACCCGTTTATGGCTACACCTTC
TRBV30	11	-	-	TRBJ2-7	CAWSGRYEQYF	TGTGCCTGGAGTGGTCGATACGAGCAGTACTTC
TRBV7-2	17	-	TRBD2	TRBJ2-5	CASSWGSREGPRETQYF	TGTGCCAGCAGCTGGGGGTCGCGGGAGGGCCCTCGAGAGACCCAGTACTTC
TRBV27	14	-	-	TRBJ1-6	CASSFLDTNSPLHF	TGTGCCAGCAGTTTCTTAGACACCAATTCACCCCTCCACTTT
TRBV29-1	12	-	-	TRBJ2-7	CSVAGKSYEQYF	TGCAGCGTCGCTGGAAAGTCCTACGAGCAGTACTTC
TRBV5-1	14	-	-	TRBJ1-2	CASSPGVGREGYTF	TGCGCCAGCAGCCCAGGTGTGGGCAGGGAGGGCTACACCTTC
TRBV6-6	14	-	-	TRBJ1-1	CASSYWPINTEAFF	TGTGCCAGCAGTTACTGGCCGATTAACACTGAAGCTTTCTTT
TRBV9	14	-	-	TRBJ2-7	CASSARDGPYEQYF	TGTGCCAGCAGCGCGCGGGACGGACCCTACGAGCAGTACTTC
TRBV29-1	16	-	-	TRBJ2-6	CSATGGTTSGANVLTF	TGCAGCGCTACTGGGGGGACAACCTCTGGGGCCAACGTCCTGACTTTC
TRBV4-1	15	-	-	TRBJ1-5	CASSLSPNGHQPQHF	TGCGCCAGCAGCCTAAGCCCCAACGGGCATCAGCCCCAGCATTTT
TRBV23-1	17	-	TRBD1	TRBJ2-5	CASSPPGPGQVQETQYF	TGCGCCAGCAGTCCGCCTGGGCCTGGACAGGTCCAAGAGACCCAGTACTTC
TRBV15	15	-	TRBD2	TRBJ2-5	CATSRDPAGGLTQYF	TGTGCCACCAGCAGAGATCCAGCGGGGGGGCTGACCCAGTACTTC
TRBV7-9	16	-	-	TRBJ2-6	CASTERGLSGANVLTF	TGTGCCAGCACCGAAAGGGGCCTCTCTGGGGCCAACGTCCTGACTTTC
TRBV6-5	14	-	TRBD1	TRBJ2-5	CASNPGTVQETQYF	TGTGCCAGCAACCCTGGGACAGTTCAAGAGACCCAGTACTTC
TRBV7-7	14	few	TRBD1	TRBJ1-2	CASRRSGGSYGYTF	TGTGCCAGCAGGCGTTCAGGGGGCAGCTATGGCTACACCTTC
TRBV18	13	few	-	TRBJ1-4	CASSLRADEKLFF	TGTGCCAGCTCACTACGGGCCGATGAAAAACTGTTTTTT
TRBV4-1	13	-	-	TRBJ2-7	CASSRDSAWEQYF	TGCGCCAGCAGCCGAGACTCTGCCTGGGAGCAGTACTTC
TRBV7-2	17	few	-	TRBJ1-6	CASSPIIGTFFDSPLHF	TGTGCCAGCAGCCCTATTATAGGGACATTTTTTGATTCACCCCTCCACTTT
TRBV9	14	few	TRBD2	TRBJ2-5	CASSGPREGETQYF	TGTGCCAGCAGCGGCCCACGGGAGGGGGAGACCCAGTACTTC
TRBV30	13	once	-	TRBJ2-2	CAWSVGYTGELFF	TGTGCCTGGAGTGTAGGATACACCGGGGAGCTGTTTTTT
TRBV5-1	15	few	-	TRBJ2-1	CASSLARVANNEQFF	TGCGCCAGCAGCTTGGCCAGGGTAGCGAACAATGAGCAGTTCTTC
TRBV19	16	-	TRBD2	TRBJ2-1	CASTSGGIRTYNEQFF	TGTGCCAGTACTAGCGGGGGGATCCGAACCTACAATGAGCAGTTCTTC
TRBV4-3	19	-	-	TRBJ2-7	CASSQEFWRGAPSSYEQYF	TGCGCCAGCAGCCAAGAGTTCTGGAGGGGAGCACCCAGCTCCTACGAGCAGTACTTC
TRBV10-3	15	few	TRBD1	TRBJ1-1	CAISTPGQGSTEAFF	TGTGCCATCAGTACACCGGGACAGGGGAGCACTGAAGCTTTCTTT
TRBV7-2	15	-	-	TRBJ1-2	CASSFRDLSGYGYTF	TGTGCCAGCAGCTTCCGGGACCTATCAGGCTATGGCTACACCTTC
TRBV18	14	-	TRBD1	TRBJ2-4	CASSPEGQGNIQYF	TGTGCCAGCTCACCTGAAGGACAGGGTAACATTCAGTACTTC
TRBV7-2	15	-	-	TRBJ1-5	CASSLEGSPNQPQHF	TGTGCCAGCAGCTTAGAAGGGAGCCCTAATCAGCCCCAGCATTTT
TRBV7-2	13	once	-	TRBJ2-3	CASSLVPRDTQYF	TGTGCCAGCAGCTTAGTCCCGAGGGATACGCAGTATTTT
TRBV27	15	-	TRBD2	TRBJ2-5	CASSPGGAGRETQYF	TGTGCCAGCAGTCCCGGGGGGGCCGGCAGAGAGACCCAGTACTTC
TRBV18	15	few	TRBD2	TRBJ2-1	CASSLAGGLYNEQFF	TGTGCCAGCTCACTCGCGGGGGGGCTTTACAATGAGCAGTTCTTC
TRBV5-1	14	once	TRBD1	TRBJ1-2	CASSLKGQAYGYTF	TGCGCCAGCAGCTTGAAGGGACAGGCCTATGGCTACACCTTC
TRBV30	15	-	-	TRBJ1-1	CAWRGGRRVNTEAFF	TGTGCCTGGAGAGGGGGGCGCCGGGTGAACACTGAAGCTTTCTTT